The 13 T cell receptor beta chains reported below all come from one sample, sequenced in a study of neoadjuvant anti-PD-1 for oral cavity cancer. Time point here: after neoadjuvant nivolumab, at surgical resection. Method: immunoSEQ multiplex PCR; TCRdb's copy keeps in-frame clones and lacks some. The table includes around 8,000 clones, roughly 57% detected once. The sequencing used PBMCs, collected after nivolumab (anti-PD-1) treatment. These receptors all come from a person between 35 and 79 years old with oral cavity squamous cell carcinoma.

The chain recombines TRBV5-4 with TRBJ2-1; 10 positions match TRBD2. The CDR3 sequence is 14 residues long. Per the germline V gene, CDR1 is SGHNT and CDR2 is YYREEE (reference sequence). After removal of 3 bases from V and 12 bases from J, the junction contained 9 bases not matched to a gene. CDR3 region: CASSSSLAGERQFF. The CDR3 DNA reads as TGTGCCAGCAGCTCGTCGCTAGCGGGGGAACGGCAGTTCTTC.

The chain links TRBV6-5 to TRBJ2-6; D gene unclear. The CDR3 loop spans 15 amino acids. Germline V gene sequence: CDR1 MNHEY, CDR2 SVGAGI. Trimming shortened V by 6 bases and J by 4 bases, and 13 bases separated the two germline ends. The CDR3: CASRPAWAGANVLTF. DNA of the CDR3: TGTGCCAGCAGGCCCGCGTGGGCCGGGGCCAACGTCCTGACTTTC.

The CDR3 protein is CASSLHPGLEYETQYF. The CDR3 region has the DNA TGTGCCAGCAGCTTACACCCGGGACTAGAATATGAGACCCAGTACTTC. The V gene is TRBV7-8, the J gene TRBJ2-5; 8 bases are shared with TRBD2. The V gene end was trimmed by 2 bases and the J gene end by 5 bases; junction bases not matched to a gene: 10. This CDR3 is built from 16 residues. Germline CDR1 SGHVS, CDR2 FQNEAQ.

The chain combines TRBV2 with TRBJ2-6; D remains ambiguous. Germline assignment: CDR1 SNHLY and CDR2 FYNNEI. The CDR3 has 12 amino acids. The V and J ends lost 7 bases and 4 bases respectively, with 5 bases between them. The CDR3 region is CASTPGANVLTF. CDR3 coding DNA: TGTGCCAGCACCCCCGGGGCCAACGTCCTGACTTTC.

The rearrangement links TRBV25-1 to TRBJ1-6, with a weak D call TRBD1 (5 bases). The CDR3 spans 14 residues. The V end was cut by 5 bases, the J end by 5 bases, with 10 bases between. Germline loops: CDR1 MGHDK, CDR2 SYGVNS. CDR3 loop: CASSIGVNNSPLHF. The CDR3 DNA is TGTGCCAGCAGTATAGGGGTTAATAATTCACCCCTCCACTTT.

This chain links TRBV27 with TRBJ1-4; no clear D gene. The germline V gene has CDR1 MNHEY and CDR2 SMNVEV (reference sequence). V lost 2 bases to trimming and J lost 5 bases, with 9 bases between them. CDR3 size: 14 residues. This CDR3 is CASSLSRRNEKLFF. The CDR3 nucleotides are TGTGCCAGCAGTTTAAGCCGTAGGAATGAAAAACTGTTTTTT.

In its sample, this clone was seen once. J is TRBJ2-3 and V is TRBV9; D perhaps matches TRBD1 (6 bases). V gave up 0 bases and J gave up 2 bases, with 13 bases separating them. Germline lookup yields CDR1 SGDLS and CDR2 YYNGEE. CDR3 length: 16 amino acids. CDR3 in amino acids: CASSVEVDRNTDTQYF. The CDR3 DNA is TGTGCCAGCAGCGTAGAGGTGGACAGAAACACAGATACGCAGTATTTT.

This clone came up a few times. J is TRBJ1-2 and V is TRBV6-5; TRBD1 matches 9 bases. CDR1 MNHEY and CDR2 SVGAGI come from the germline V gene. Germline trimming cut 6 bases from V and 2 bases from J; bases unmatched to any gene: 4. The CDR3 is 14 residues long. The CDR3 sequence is CASRPGQGNYGYTF. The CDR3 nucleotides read TGTGCCAGCAGACCCGGACAGGGGAACTATGGCTACACCTTC.

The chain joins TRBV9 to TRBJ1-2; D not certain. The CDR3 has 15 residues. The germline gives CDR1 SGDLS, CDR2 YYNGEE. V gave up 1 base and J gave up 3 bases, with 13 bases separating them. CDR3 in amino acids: CASSVSKGGDYGYTF. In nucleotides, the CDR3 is TGTGCCAGCAGCGTATCAAAGGGCGGGGACTATGGCTACACCTTC.

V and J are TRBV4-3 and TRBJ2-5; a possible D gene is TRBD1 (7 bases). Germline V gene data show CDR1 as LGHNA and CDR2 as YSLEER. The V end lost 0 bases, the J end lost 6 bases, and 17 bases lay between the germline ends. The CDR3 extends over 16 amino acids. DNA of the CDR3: TGCGCCAGCAGCCAAGATCCTGGAGGGGGCGCGCAGACCCAGTACTTC. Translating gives CASSQDPGGGAQTQYF.

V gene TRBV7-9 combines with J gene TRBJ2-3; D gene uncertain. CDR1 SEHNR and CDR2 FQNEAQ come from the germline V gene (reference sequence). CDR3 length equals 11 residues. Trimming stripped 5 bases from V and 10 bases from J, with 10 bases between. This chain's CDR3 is CASSPANPQYF. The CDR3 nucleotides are TGTGCCAGCAGCCCCGCGAATCCGCAGTATTTT.

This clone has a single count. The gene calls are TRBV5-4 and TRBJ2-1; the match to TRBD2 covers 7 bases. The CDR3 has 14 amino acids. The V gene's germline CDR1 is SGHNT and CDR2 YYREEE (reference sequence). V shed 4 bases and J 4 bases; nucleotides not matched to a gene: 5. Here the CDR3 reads CASSRPGGYNEQFF. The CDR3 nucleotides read TGTGCCAGCAGCCGTCCGGGGGGATACAATGAGCAGTTCTTC.

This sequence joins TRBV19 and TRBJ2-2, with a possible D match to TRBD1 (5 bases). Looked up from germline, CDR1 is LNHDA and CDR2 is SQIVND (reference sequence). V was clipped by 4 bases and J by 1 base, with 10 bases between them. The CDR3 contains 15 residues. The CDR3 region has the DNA TGTGCCAGTAGTAAGTTAGGACAGAACACCGGGGAGCTGTTTTTT. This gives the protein CASSKLGQNTGELFF.